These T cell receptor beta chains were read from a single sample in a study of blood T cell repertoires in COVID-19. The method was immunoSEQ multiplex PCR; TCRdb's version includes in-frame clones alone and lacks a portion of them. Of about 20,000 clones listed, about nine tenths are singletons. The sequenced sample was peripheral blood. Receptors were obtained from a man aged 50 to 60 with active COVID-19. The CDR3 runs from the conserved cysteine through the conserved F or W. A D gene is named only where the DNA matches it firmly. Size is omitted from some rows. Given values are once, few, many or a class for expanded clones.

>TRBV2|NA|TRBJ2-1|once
TGTGCCAGCAGTGGGGAACTCGGGACTCAGAGGTACAATGAGCAGTTCTTC
CASSGELGTQRYNEQFF
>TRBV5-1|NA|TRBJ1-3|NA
TGCGCCACACGCGGAGCGCCGGGAAACACCATATATTTT
CATRGAPGNTIYF
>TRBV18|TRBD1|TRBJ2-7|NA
TGTGCCAGCTCCGGGGGGACAGGGGGCATCTACGAGCAGTACTTC
CASSGGTGGIYEQYF
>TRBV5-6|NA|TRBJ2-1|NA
TGTGCCAGCAGCCATTGGTGGGGGGACCGGGAGTATGAGCAGTTCTTC
CASSHWWGDREYEQFF
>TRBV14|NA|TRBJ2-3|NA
TGTGCCAGCAGCCCTTACAGGACAGATACGCAGTATTTT
CASSPYRTDTQYF
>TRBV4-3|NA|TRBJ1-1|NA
TGCGCCAGCAGCCAAATAGGGGCGGACACTGAAGCTTTCTTT
CASSQIGADTEAFF
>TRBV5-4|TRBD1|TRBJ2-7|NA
TGTGCCAGCAGGAGGGGACAGGGGGCGCTTAGCGAGCAGTACTTC
CASRRGQGALSEQYF
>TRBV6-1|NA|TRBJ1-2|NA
TGTGCCAGCAGTGATAATCACTATGGCTACACCTTC
CASSDNHYGYTF
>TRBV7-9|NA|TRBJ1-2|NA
TGTGCCAGCAGCGAACAGGGATCTGGCTACACCTTC
CASSEQGSGYTF
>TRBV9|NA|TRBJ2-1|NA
TGTGCCAGCAGCGGCTCAGGGGCCTACAATGAGCAGTTCTTC
CASSGSGAYNEQFF
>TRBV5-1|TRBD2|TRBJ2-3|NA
TGCGCCAGCGGCCCGACTAGCGGGGGGCCGGGTACGCAGTATTTT
CASGPTSGGPGTQYF
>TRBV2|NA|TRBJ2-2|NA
TGTGCCAGCAGTGTGGTTAGCGTGCGCGGGGAGCTGTTTTTT
CASSVVSVRGELFF
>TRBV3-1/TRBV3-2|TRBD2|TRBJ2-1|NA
TGTGCCAGCAGCCAAGTCACTAGCGGGGGCTATGAGCAGTTCTTC
CASSQVTSGGYEQFF
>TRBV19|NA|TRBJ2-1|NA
TGTGCCAGTAGTGCCCGACAGGCGAGCTCCTACAATGAGCAGTTCTTC
CASSARQASSYNEQFF
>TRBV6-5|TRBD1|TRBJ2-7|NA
TGTGCCAGCAGTAAGACAGGGGGACCCCTCTACGAGCAGTACTTC
CASSKTGGPLYEQYF
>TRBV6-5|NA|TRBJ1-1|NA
TGTGCCAGCAGTCCGGGAGTGGAGAACCCTGAAGCTTTCTTT
CASSPGVENPEAFF
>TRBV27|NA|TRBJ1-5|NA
TGTGCCAGCAGTTTATTCGGTGGCGGTGGTAGTCAGCCCCAGCATTTT
CASSLFGGGGSQPQHF
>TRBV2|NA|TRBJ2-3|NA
TGTGCCAGCAACCGCGGTACGCAGTATTTT
CASNRGTQYF
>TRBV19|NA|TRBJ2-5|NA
TGTGCCAGTAAGTTAGCGGGACAGCAAGAGACCCAGTACTTC
CASKLAGQQETQYF
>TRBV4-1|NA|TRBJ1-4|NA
TGCGCCAGCAGCCAAGCCCCCGGGGTGGATGAAAAACTGTTTTTT
CASSQAPGVDEKLFF
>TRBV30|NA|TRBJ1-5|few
TGTGCCTGGAGGGGTGTTGGGAGGGATCAGCCCCAGCATTTT
CAWRGVGRDQPQHF
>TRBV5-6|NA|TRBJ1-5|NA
TGTGCCAGCAGCTTGGGCGGGTGGAATCAGCCCCAGCATTTT
CASSLGGWNQPQHF
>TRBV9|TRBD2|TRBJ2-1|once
TGTGCCAGCAGCGTAGGTCCCTTTAGGGCGGGGGGGCCTTTCTCCTACAATGAGCAGTTCTTC
CASSVGPFRAGGPFSYNEQFF
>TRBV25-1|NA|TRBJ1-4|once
TGTGCCAGCAGTGAATGGAGTGGCGGGCACCCATTGTTTTTT
CASSEWSGGHPLFF
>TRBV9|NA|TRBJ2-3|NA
TGTGCCAGCAGCGTAATGGCGGACACAGATACGCAGTATTTT
CASSVMADTDTQYF
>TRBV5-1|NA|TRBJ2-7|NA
TGCGCCAGCAGGAGGGGGGGGACCTACGAGCAGTACTTC
CASRRGGTYEQYF
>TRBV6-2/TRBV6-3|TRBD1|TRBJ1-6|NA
TGTGCCAGCAGTCTTAACAGGGGAGGAAATTCACCCCTCCACTTT
CASSLNRGGNSPLHF
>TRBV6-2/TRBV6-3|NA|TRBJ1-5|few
TGTGCCAGCAGTTACTCAGGGGCCCCCAATCAGCCCCAGCATTTT
CASSYSGAPNQPQHF
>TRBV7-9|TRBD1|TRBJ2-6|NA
TGTGCCAGCAGCCCATGGGGACAGCCCTCTGGGGCCAACGTCCTGACTTTC
CASSPWGQPSGANVLTF
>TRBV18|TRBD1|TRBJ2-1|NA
TGTGCCAGCTCACCCCCGGGACAGGCTACAAGTGAGCAGTTCTTC
CASSPPGQATSEQFF
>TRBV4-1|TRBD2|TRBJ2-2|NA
TGCGCCAGCAGCCAAGCGTTAGCGGGGGGGAGGGACGGGGAGCTGTTTTTT
CASSQALAGGRDGELFF
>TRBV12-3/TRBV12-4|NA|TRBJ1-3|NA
TGTGCCAGCAGTTTCTTCTCTGGAAACACCATATATTTT
CASSFFSGNTIYF
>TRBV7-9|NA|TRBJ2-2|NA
TGTGCCAGCAGCTTAGATGGTGGCCCCGGGGAGCTGTTTTTT
CASSLDGGPGELFF
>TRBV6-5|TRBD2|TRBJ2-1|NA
TGTGCCAGCAGTTACGACGGGGGGGGCAATGAGCAGTTCTTC
CASSYDGGGNEQFF
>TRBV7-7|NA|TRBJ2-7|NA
TGTGCCAGCAGCTTTCGTACAGGGAACGAGCAGTACTTC
CASSFRTGNEQYF
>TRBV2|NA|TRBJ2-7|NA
TGTGCCAGCAACGTTGCGGGGATGAACTACGAGCAGTACTTC
CASNVAGMNYEQYF
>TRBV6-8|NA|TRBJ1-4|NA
TGTGCCAGCAGTAAACCTTTGGGACGGGGGGAAAAACTGTTTTTT
CASSKPLGRGEKLFF
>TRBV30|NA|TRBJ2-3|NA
TGTGCCTGGGGCCGCCGTGGCAGGGATGGCACAGATACGCAGTATTTT
CAWGRRGRDGTDTQYF
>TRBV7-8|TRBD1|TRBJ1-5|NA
TGTGCCAGCAGCTTAGTGGGACAGGGGGGTCAGCCCCAGCATTTT
CASSLVGQGGQPQHF
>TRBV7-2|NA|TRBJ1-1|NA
TGTGCCAGCAGCTTGGACAGGAACACTGAAGCTTTCTTT
CASSLDRNTEAFF
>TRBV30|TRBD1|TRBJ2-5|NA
TGTGCCTGGAGTCGGGGGGGACAGGGGATCTTAGAGACCCAGTACTTC
CAWSRGGQGILETQYF
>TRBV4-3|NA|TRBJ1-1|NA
TGCGCCAGCAGCCAAGATTGGCCGATGAACACTGAAGCTTTCTTT
CASSQDWPMNTEAFF
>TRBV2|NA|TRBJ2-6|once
TGTGCCAGCAGTGAATGGCTTGGCTCTGGGGCCAACGTCCTGACTTTC
CASSEWLGSGANVLTF
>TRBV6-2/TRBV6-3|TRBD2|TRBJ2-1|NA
TGTGCCAGCAGTTACTCCCCCCCGGCGGGGGGGATTTACAATGAGCAGTTCTTC
CASSYSPPAGGIYNEQFF
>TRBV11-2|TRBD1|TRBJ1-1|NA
TGTGCCAGCAGCTTATGGGACAGGGCTAAATGGAACACTGAAGCTTTCTTT
CASSLWDRAKWNTEAFF
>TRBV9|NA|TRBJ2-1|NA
TGTGCCAGCAGCATCACTAGCCATGAGCAGTTCTTC
CASSITSHEQFF
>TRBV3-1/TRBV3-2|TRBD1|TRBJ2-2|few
TGTGCCAGCACCTGGACAGGGCAGACCGGGGAGCTGTTTTTT
CASTWTGQTGELFF
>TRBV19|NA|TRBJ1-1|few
TGTGCCAGTAATGTGGGCAGGTACACTGAAGCTTTCTTT
CASNVGRYTEAFF
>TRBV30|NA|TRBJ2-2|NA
TGTGCCTGGAGTTCCGTCCGTGGGCCTACCGGGGAGCTGTTTTTT
CAWSSVRGPTGELFF
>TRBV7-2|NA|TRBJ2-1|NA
TGTGCCAGCAGCTTTGGGCAGGGGAACTACAATGAGCAGTTCTTC
CASSFGQGNYNEQFF
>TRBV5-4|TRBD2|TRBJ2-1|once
TGTGCCAGCAGCTCCCTTCGGGGGGGGACCTACAATGAGCAGTTCTTC
CASSSLRGGTYNEQFF
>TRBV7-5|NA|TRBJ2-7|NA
TGTGTCAGAAGCGTCCCGGGCACAGGGCCTTACGAGCAGTACTTC
CVRSVPGTGPYEQYF